This record covers a single T cell receptor beta chain. The target antigen is unknown. This CDR3 has 17 amino acids. Germline V CDR1 and CDR2: WSHSY, SAAADI. Germline trimming cut 6 bases from V and 2 bases from J; bases unmatched to any gene: 11. This specimen comes from a study of cytomegalovirus exposure and HLA in healthy donors. PCR primers comprised 60 Vbeta and 13 Jbeta primers. Using immunoSEQ multiplex PCR, the repertoire was profiled, and TCRdb retains in-frame clones only, with some absent. The table lists nearly 110,000 clones, about 80% of them singletons. Findings and limits, study-wide: Some V segments could not be told apart, so they were left out, TRBV6-2 and TRBV6-3 among them. TCR beta sequences reportedly predicted most subjects' HLA-A and HLA-B alleles accurately. Judged likely to be a sequencing artifact was a cluster of highly shared sequence variants. HLA alleles were associated with 15,000 to 20,000 TCR beta sequences in a later analysis at 0.05 false discovery rate.

The sequence was obtained from a man aged 25-40 years in good health and CMV-seropositive. This chain connects TRBV10-2 to TRBJ2-3; 10 positions match TRBD2. The sample was PBMCs. The CDR3 DNA reads as TGCGCCAGCAGAAGGTCCAGCGGGGGGGAACCCACAGATACGCAGTATTTT. Protein product: CASRRSSGGEPTDTQYF.